The 5 T cell receptor beta chains listed next were all sequenced from one sample in a study of cytomegalovirus exposure and HLA in healthy donors. In the PCR, 60 Vbeta and 13 Jbeta primers were used. TCRdb's copy holds only in-frame clones and misses some; the assay was immunoSEQ multiplex PCR. The table lists 40,000 or so clones, 55% to 75% of them singletons. Material for sequencing was PBMCs. The receptors stem from a man aged 45-60 years in good health and CMV-seropositive.

The rearrangement links TRBV7-2 to TRBJ1-5; 9 positions match TRBD1. V lost 5 bases to trimming and J lost 7 bases; unmatched junction nucleotides: 6. This CDR3 has 14 residues. The germline V gene encodes CDR1 SGHTA and CDR2 FQGNSA. This CDR3 is CASSAGQGHQPQHF. CDR3 in DNA: TGTGCCAGCAGCGCGGGACAGGGCCACCAGCCCCAGCATTTT.

This chain joins TRBV25-1 and TRBJ2-5; perhaps TRBD2 as D (6 bases). This CDR3 region has 15 residues. Germline V gene sequence: CDR1 MGHDK, CDR2 SYGVNS. The ends were cut back, 6 bases at V and 1 base at J, with 15 bases in the middle. The CDR3 DNA reads as TGTGCCAGCAGCTTAAACCCGGGACTCCAAGAGACCCAGTACTTC. Residues: CASSLNPGLQETQYF.

By proportion, this clone is medium-sized. The rearrangement links TRBV11-3 to TRBJ2-1, with D possibly being TRBD2 (5 bases). In germline, CDR1 is SGHNT, CDR2 YENEEA. V was cut by 0 bases and J by 5 bases, with 11 bases left in between. The CDR3 loop spans 15 amino acids. The CDR3 sequence is CASSLDSFGNNEQFF. The CDR3 nucleotides are TGTGCCAGCAGCTTAGATTCCTTCGGGAACAATGAGCAGTTCTTC.

This chain connects TRBV2 to TRBJ1-2, with D tentatively TRBD1 (5 bases). Looked up from germline, CDR1 is SNHLY and CDR2 is FYNNEI. Trimming removed 6 bases at V and 5 bases at J, with 22 bases between. The CDR3 is made up of 16 amino acids. The CDR3 reads CASSQFAGSDVYGYTF. The CDR3 DNA is TGTGCCAGCAGCCAATTCGCAGGGTCGGATGTTTATGGCTACACCTTC.

The rearrangement links TRBV4-3 to TRBJ2-5; 11 bases are a match to TRBD2. The germline CDR1 and CDR2 sequences are LGHNA and YSLEER. CDR3 length equals 15 residues. V lost 4 bases, J lost 3 bases, and 4 bases stayed unmatched. CDR3 sequence reads: CASSRVLAGEETQYF. The CDR3, as DNA: TGCGCCAGCAGCCGGGTACTAGCGGGGGAAGAGACCCAGTACTTC.